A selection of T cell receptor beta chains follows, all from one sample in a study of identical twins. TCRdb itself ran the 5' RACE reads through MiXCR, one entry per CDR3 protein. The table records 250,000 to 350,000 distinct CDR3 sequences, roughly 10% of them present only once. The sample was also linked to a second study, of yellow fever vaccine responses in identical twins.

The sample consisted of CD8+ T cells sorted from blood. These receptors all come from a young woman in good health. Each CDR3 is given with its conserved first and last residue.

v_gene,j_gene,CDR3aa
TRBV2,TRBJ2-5,CASSEGLAGVETQYF
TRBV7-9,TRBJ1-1,CASSNRDSAAEAFF
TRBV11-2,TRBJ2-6,CASSSYRDGPSGANVLTF
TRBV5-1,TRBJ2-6,CASSQTSDGANVLTF
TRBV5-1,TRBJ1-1,CASRAGTLRSDTEAFF
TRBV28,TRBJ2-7,CASSLWGLAVPEQYF
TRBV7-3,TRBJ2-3,CASSSWGETDTQYF
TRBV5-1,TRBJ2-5,CASSLVGSPRETQYF
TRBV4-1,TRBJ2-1,CASSQETVISYNEQFF
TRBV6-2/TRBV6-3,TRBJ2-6,CASRGVFGANVLTF
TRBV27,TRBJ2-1,CATGTSGILPHNEQFF
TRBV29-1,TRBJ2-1,CSVEADGNEQFF
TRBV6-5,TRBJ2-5,CASSYSRSGGTQYF
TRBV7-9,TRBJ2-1,CASSLGASVNEQFF
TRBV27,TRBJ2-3,CASSSPGGRTDTQYF
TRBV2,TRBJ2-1,CASSEFILAGVSQLPTYNEQFF
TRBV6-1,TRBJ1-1,CASSQGPGGSGRNTEAFF
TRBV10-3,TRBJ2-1,CAISPGLAGGTTYNEQFF
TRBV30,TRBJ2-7,CASVRGTPYEQYF
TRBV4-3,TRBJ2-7,CASSPEREWVYEQYF
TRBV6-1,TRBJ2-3,CANTDRESGTDTQYF
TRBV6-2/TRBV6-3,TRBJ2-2,CASSKQANTGELFF
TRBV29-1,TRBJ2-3,CSVGGLAGVRSDTQYF
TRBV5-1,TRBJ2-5,CASSLGQPSETQYF
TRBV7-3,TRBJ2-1,CASGLDLIHEQFF
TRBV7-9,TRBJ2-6,CASSGRGEDSGANVLTF
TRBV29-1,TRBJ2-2,CSVGRPGELFF
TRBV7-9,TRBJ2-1,CASSSNKPGRLWNEQFF
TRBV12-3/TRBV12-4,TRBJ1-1,CASTNFRSNTEAFF
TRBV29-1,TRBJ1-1,CSVSLTVNTEAFF
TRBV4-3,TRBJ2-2,CASSPFRRRELFF
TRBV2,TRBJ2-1,CASSPGTGVYNEQFF
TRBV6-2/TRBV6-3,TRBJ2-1,CASSYGGGLNEQFF
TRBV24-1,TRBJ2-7,CATSDTRDPEEDEQYF
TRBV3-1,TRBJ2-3,CASSPYPRASEDTDTQYF
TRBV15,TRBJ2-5,CATSAGTSQETQYF
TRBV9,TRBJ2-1,CASSPYHAAEQFF